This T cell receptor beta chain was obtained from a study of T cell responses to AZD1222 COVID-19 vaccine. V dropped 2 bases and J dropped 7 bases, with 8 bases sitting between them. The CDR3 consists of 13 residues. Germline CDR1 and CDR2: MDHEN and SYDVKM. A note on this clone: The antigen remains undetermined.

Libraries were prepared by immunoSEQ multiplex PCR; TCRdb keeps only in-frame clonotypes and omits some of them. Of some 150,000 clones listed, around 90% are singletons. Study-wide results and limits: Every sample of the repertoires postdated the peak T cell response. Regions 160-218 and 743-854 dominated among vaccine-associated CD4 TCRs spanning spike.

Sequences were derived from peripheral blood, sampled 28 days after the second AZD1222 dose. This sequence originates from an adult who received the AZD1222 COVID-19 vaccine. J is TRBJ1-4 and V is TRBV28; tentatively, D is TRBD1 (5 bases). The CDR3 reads CASSLGGCEKLFF. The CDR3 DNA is TGTGCCAGCAGTTTAGGGGGGTGTGAAAAACTGTTTTTT.